The source of this T cell receptor beta chain is a study of cytomegalovirus exposure and HLA in healthy donors. The study, taken as a whole, reports: Excluded: some indistinguishable V segments such as TRBV6-2 and TRBV6-3.

With regard to this clone: Its antigen is currently unknown.

The CDR3 length is 15 residues. After removal of 5 bases from V and 8 bases from J, the junction contained 10 bases not matched to a gene. Germline V gives CDR1 SGHAT, CDR2 FQNNGV. The primer mix had 60 Vbeta and 13 Jbeta primers. The method was immunoSEQ multiplex PCR; TCRdb's version includes in-frame clones alone and lacks a portion of them. The sample lists about 93,000 clones, 82% occurring once. This TCR derives from a man aged 45-60 years in good health and CMV-seronegative. The source material was PBMCs. This chain links TRBV11-2 with TRBJ2-1; TRBD2 agrees at 9 bases. CDR3 nucleotides: TGTGCCAGCAGCCTTCTAGCGGGGCGGGGGGATGAGCAGTTCTTC. Protein: CASSLLAGRGDEQFF.